The clone carrying this T cell receptor beta chain has only one observation. No antigen is known for it. These data are taken from a study of T cell responses to AZD1222 COVID-19 vaccine. General study results and limits: Vaccine-associated CD4 TCRs ranged over spike, dominating at 160-218 and 743-854. Donors were mostly white British, more females; clonal diversity possibly underestimated. Reportedly, nearly half the spike-specific TCRs target unmutated variant regions. Spike-specific TCR breadth and depth grew following two AZD1222 doses.

The CDR3 totals 15 residues. V lost 1 base and J 1 base, leaving 8 bases between the germline ends. Per the germline V gene, CDR1 is LGHNA and CDR2 is YNFKEQ. The data were produced by immunoSEQ multiplex PCR, yet TCRdb's version contains in-frame clones alone and is incomplete. Of approximately 93,000 clones in the sample, 70% to 90% are singletons; the top ten hold 5.5%. This sequence originates from an adult who received the AZD1222 COVID-19 vaccine. Sequenced here: peripheral blood, sampled 28 days after the second AZD1222 dose. This chain joins TRBV4-2 and TRBJ1-5; D not resolved. CDR3: CASSQVAGSNQPQHF. CDR3 coding DNA: TGTGCCAGCAGCCAAGTAGCGGGGAGCAATCAGCCCCAGCATTTT.